This T cell receptor (beta chain) was recorded in a study of blood T cell repertoires in COVID-19. Study overall: Samples came from the United States, Italy and Spain, spanning acute and convalescent COVID-19.

After removal of 3 bases from V and 0 bases from J, the junction contained 8 bases not matched to a gene. The length of the CDR3 is 18 residues. The germline CDR1 and CDR2 sequences are SGHDN and FVKESK. The repertoire was sequenced with immunoSEQ multiplex PCR; TCRdb's copy has only in-frame clones and lacks some. This repertoire shows hundreds of thousands of clones, 88% found once; its top ten account for approximately 8.8%. The clonotype originates from a man between 18 and 35 years old with active or convalescent COVID-19. The rearrangement joins TRBV14 to TRBJ1-6; 7 bases agree with TRBD1. The sequencing sample was made of peripheral blood. CDR3 sequence reads: CASSQQGQPSSYNSPLHF. The CDR3 DNA sequence: TGTGCCAGCAGCCAGCAGGGACAGCCAAGCTCCTATAATTCACCCCTCCACTTT. Full variable domain (rest looked up from reference TRBV14 and TRBJ1-6): EAGVTQFPSHSVIEKGQTVTLRCDPISGHDNLYWYRRVMGKEIKFLLHFVKESKQDESGMPNNRFLAERTGGTYSTLKVQPAELEDSGVYFCASSQQGQPSSYNSPLHFGNGTRLTVT.